This T cell receptor (beta chain) was sequenced during a study of radiation and T cells in renal cell carcinoma. Study-level background: Nephrectomy followed 15 Gy stereotactic body radiation by 4 weeks.

There are 15 residues in the CDR3. The germline V gene encodes CDR1 SGDLS and CDR2 YYNGEE. Trimming took 4 bases from V and 0 from J, leaving 11 bases between them. With regard to this clone: Its antigen is still unknown.

The repertoire was sequenced with immunoSEQ multiplex PCR; TCRdb's copy has only in-frame clones and lacks some. The data show more than 65,000 clones, around 86% seen once. Indicated time point: blood 2 weeks post-SBRT. Treatment reported: 15 Gy SBRT to primary tumor, nephrectomy 4 weeks later. Study-wide results and limits: In blood, top tumor clones expanded by 2 weeks, shrinking by 4.

This receptor was identified in a woman aged 45-65 years with renal cell carcinoma. Sequences were derived from blood, sampled from a patient whose treatment included radiotherapy and nephrectomy. The rearrangement links TRBV9 to TRBJ1-3; no firm D call. The CDR3 DNA is TGTGCCAGCAGCCCAGTCTCCAGCTCTGGAAACACCATATATTTT. This sequence encodes CASSPVSSSGNTIYF.